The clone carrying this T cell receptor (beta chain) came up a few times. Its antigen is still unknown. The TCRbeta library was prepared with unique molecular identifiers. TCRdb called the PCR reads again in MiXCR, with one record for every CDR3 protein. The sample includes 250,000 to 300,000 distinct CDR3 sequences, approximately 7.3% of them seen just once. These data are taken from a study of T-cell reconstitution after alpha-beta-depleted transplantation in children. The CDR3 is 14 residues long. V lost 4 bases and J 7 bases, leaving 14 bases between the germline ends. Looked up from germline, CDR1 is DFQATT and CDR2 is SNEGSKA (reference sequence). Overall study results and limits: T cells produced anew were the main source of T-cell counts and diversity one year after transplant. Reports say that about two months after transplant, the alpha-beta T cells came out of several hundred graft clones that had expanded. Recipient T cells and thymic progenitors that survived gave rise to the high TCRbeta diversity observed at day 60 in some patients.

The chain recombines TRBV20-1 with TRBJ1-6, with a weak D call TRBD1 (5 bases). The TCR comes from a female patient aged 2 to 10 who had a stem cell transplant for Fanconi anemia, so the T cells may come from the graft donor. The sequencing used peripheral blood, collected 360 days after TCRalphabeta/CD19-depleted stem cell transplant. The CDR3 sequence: CSAMGPGWNSPLHF. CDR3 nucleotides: TGCAGTGCTATGGGACCGGGGTGGAATTCACCCCTCCACTTT.